This T cell receptor beta chain emerged from a study of T cells expressing NK-cell markers. One entry per CDR3 protein, without DNA, is what TCRdb gives after re-calling the 5' RACE reads. This sample contains about 260,000 distinct CDR3 sequences. On this clonotype itself: Its antigen is still unknown.

Whole-study results and caveats: NKG2C+ dominant clonotypes from 6 or 7 donors made up about 1.0-7.5% of CD8+ T cells.

The CDR3 is made up of 18 amino acids. Germline CDR1 and CDR2: SGHAT and FQNNGV. This TCR was sampled from a young man in good health. The chain links TRBV11-2 to TRBJ2-4; TCRdb picks TRBD1, but there is no DNA to check that call. Sequenced input: blood T cells: a sorted CD56 or NKG2C T cell subset, CD4+ or CD8+ T cells, or bulk PBMC T cells (not recorded which). Here the CDR3 reads CASSLKVLVPGQGNIQYF.